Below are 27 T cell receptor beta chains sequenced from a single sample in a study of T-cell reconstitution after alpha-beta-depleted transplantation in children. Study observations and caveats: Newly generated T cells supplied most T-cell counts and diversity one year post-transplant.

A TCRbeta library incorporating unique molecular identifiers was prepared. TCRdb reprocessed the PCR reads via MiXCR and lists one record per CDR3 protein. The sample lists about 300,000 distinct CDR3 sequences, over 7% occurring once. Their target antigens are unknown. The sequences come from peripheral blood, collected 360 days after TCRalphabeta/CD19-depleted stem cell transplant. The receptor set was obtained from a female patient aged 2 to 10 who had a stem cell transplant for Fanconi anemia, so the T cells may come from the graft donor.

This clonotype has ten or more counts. The CDR3 DNA follows: TGTGCCAGCAGTGACCCGTATGGCGGGCCACCCCTCCACTTT. Translating gives CASSDPYGGPPLHF. This chain uses TRBV6-1 with TRBJ1-6; D unclear. There are 14 residues in the CDR3. Germline values: CDR1 MNHNS, CDR2 SASEGT. V was pared by 3 bases and J by 11 bases, with 14 bases between.

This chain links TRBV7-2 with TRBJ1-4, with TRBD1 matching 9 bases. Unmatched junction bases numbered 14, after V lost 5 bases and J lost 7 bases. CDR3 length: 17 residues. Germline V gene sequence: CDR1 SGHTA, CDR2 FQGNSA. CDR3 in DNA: TGTGCCAGCAGCCCGGGACAGGGTTGGAATTGGGGTGAAAAACTGTTTTTT. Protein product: CASSPGQGWNWGEKLFF.

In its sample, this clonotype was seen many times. As DNA, the CDR3 is TGCAGTGCTAGACCGGATTTATTGACGGATTTTTCCACAGATACGCAGTATTTT. Its translation: CSARPDLLTDFSTDTQYF. V gene TRBV20-1 combines with J gene TRBJ2-3; D uncertain. Germline CDR1 reads DFQATT; CDR2 reads SNEGSKA (reference sequence). Trimming took 2 bases from V and 2 from J, leaving 23 bases between them. CDR3 length equals 18 residues.

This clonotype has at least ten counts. CDR3 bases: TGTGCCAGCAGCCGGGCAGTTCACGTACGCTCTGGAAACACCATATATTTT. Its protein is CASSRAVHVRSGNTIYF. V is TRBV4-2 and J is TRBJ1-3; no clear D. Germline V gives CDR1 LGHNA, CDR2 YNFKEQ. Trimming cost V 4 bases and J 0 bases, with 16 bases left between them. This CDR3 region has 17 residues.

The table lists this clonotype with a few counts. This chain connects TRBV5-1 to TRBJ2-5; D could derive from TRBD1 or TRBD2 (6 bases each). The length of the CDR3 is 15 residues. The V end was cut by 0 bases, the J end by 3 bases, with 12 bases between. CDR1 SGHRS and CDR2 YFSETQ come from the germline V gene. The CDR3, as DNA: TGCGCCAGCAGCTTGGTCCGGGGGCTAAAAGAGACCCAGTACTTC. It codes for CASSLVRGLKETQYF.

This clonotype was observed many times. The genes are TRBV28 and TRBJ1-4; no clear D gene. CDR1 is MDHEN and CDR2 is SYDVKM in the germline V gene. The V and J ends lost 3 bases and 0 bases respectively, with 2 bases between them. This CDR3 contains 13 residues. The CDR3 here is CASSFSTNEKLFF. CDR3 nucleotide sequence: TGTGCCAGCAGTTTCTCAACTAATGAAAAACTGTTTTTT. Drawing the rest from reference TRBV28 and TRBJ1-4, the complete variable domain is DVKVTQSSRYLVKRTGEKVFLECVQDMDHENMFWYRQDPGLGLRLIYFSYDVKMKEKGDIPEGYSVSREKKERFSLILESASTNQTSMYLCASSFSTNEKLFFGSGTQLSVL.

This CDR3 is CASSLGFSQLNTEAFF. In DNA form, the CDR3 reads TGTGCCAGCAGCTTAGGTTTCAGTCAATTGAACACTGAAGCTTTCTTT. The V gene is TRBV7-9, the J gene TRBJ1-1; D is unclear. The CDR3 contains 16 residues. V gave up 1 base and J gave up 0 bases, with 12 bases separating them. Germline V gives CDR1 SEHNR, CDR2 FQNEAQ (reference sequence). Combining the CDR3 with reference TRBV7-9 and TRBJ1-1 gives the whole variable domain DTGVSQNPRHKITKRGQNVTFRCDPISEHNRLYWYRQTLGQGPEFLTYFQNEAQLEKSRLLSDRFSAERPKGSFSTLEIQRTEQGDSAMYLCASSLGFSQLNTEAFFGQGTRLTVV.

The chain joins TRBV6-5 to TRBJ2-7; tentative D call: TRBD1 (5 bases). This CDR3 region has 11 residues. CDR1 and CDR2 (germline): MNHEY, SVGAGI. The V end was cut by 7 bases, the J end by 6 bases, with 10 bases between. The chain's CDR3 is CASTQGPEQYF. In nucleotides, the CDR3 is TGTGCCAGCACCCAGGGCCCCGAGCAGTACTTC.

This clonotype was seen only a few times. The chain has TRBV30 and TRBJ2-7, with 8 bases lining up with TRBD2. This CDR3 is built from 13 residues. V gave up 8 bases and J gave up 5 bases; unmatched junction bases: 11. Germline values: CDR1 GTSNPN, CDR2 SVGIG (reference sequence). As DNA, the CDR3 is TGTGCCAGCGACTTAGCGGGAATGAACGAGCAGTACTTC. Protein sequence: CASDLAGMNEQYF.

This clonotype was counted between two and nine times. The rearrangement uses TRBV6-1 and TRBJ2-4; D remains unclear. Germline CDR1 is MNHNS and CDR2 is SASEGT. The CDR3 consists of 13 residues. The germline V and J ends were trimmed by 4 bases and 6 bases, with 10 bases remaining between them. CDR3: CASSGRLVNIQYF. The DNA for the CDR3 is TGTGCCAGCAGTGGACGTCTAGTAAACATTCAGTACTTC.

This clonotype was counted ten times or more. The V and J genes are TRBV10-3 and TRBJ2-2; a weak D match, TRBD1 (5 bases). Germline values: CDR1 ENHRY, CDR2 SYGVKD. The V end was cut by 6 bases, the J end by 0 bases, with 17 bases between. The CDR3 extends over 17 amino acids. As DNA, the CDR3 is TGTGCCATCAGCAGGGCATCCGACCCGGCGAACACCGGGGAGCTGTTTTTT. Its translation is CAISRASDPANTGELFF.

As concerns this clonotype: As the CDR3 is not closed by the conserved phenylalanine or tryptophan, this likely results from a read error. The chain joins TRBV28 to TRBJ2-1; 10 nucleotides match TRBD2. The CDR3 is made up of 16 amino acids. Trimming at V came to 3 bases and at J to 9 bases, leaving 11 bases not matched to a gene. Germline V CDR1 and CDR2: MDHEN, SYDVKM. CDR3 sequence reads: CASSLTSGWGVTEQFL. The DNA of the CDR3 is TGTGCCAGCAGTTTGACTAGCGGGTGGGGAGTGACTGAGCAGTTCTTG.

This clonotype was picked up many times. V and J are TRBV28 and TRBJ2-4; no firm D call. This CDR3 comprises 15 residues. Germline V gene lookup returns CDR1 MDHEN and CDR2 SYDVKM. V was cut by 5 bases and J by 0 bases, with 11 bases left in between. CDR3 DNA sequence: TGTGCCAGCAGTAATTCCGGATCAGCCAAAAACATTCAGTACTTC. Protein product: CASSNSGSAKNIQYF.

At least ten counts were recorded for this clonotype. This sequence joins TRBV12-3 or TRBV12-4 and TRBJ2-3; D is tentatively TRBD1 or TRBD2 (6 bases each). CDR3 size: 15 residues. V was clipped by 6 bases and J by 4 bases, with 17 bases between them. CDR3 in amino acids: CASSFPGGGSDTQYF. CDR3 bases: TGTGCCAGCAGCTTTCCCGGGGGCGGGTCAGATACGCAGTATTTT.

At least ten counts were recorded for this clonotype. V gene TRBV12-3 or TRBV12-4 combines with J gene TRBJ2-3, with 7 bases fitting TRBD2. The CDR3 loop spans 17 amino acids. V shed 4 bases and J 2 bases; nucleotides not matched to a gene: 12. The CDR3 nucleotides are TGTGCCAGCAGTTCCACACCGACTAGCCGCTACACAGATACGCAGTATTTT. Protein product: CASSSTPTSRYTDTQYF.

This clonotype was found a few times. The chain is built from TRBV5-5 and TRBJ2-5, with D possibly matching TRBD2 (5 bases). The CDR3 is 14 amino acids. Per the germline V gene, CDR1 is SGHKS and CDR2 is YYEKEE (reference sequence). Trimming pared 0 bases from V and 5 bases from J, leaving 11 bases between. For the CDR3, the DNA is TGTGCCAGCAGCTTGGCTGGGCGGGTTGAGACCCAGTACTTC. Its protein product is CASSLAGRVETQYF.

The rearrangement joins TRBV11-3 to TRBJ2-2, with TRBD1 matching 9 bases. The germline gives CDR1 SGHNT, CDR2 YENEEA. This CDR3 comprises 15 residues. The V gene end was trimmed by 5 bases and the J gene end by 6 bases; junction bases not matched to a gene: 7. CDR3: CASSTGTGSAGELFF. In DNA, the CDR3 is TGTGCCAGCAGCACCGGGACAGGGAGCGCCGGGGAGCTGTTTTTT.

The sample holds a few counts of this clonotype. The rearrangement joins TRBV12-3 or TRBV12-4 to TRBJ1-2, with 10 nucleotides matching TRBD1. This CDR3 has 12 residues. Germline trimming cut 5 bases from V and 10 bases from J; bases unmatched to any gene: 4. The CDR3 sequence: CASSGTGDDYTF. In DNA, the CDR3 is TGTGCCAGCAGTGGGACAGGGGATGACTACACCTTC.

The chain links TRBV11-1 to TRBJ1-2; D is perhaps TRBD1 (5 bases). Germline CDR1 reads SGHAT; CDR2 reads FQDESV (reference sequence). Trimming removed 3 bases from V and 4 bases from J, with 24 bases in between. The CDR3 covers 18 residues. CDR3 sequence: CASSFIRGSPPETYGYTF. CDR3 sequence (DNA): TGTGCCAGCAGCTTCATCCGGGGGTCACCTCCCGAAACCTATGGCTACACCTTC. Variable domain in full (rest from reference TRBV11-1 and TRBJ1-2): EAEVAQSPRYKITEKSQAVAFWCDPISGHATLYWYRQILGQGPELLVQFQDESVVDDSQLPKDRFSAERLKGVDSTLKIQPAELGDSAMYLCASSFIRGSPPETYGYTFGSGTRLTVV.

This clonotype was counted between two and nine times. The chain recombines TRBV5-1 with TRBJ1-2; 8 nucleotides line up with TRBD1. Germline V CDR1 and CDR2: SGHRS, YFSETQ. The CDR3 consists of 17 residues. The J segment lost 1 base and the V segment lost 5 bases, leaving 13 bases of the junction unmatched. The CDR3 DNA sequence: TGCGCCAGCAGTAGAGGACAGGGCTCTTCTCTTAACTATGGCTACACCTTC. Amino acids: CASSRGQGSSLNYGYTF.

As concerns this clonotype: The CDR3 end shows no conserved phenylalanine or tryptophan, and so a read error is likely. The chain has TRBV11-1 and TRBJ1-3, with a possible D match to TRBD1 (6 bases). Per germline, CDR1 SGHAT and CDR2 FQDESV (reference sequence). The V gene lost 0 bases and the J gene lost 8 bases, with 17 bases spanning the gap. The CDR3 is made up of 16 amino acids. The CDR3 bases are TGTGCCAGCAGCTTAGCCCCTGGCAGGGGAGGACACACCATATATTCT. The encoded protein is CASSLAPGRGGHTIYS.

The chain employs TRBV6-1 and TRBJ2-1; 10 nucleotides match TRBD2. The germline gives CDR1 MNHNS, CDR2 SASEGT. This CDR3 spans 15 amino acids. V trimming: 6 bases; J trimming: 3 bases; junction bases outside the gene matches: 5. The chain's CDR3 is CASSLAGAFYNEQFF. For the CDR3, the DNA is TGTGCCAGCAGCCTAGCGGGGGCGTTCTACAATGAGCAGTTCTTC.

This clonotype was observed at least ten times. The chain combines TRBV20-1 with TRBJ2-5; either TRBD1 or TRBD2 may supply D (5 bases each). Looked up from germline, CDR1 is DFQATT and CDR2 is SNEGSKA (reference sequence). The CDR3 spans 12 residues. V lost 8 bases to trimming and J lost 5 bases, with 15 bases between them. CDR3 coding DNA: TGCAGTAACCGGGGCCACGCCGAGACCCAGTACTTC. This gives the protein CSNRGHAETQYF.

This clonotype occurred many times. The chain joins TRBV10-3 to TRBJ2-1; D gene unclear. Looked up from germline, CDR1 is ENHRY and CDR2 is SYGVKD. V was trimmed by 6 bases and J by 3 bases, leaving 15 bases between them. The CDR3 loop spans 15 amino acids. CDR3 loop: CAIRPTDEGYNEQFF. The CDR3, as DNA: TGTGCCATCAGACCCACAGATGAAGGCTACAATGAGCAGTTCTTC.

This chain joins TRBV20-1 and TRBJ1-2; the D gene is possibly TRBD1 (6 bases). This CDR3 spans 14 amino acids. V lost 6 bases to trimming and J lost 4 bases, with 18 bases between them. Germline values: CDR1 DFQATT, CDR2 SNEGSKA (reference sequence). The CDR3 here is CSAISPDSRYGYTF. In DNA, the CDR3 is TGCAGTGCCATTTCCCCGGACAGCCGCTATGGCTACACCTTC.

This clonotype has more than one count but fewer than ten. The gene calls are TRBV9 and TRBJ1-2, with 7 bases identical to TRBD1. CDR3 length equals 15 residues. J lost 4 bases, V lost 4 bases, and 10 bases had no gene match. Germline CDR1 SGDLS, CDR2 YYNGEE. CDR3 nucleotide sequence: TGTGCCAGCAGCCCCGGGGGGACAGCTCCCTATGGCTACACCTTC. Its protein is CASSPGGTAPYGYTF. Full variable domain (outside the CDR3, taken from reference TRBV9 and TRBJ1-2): DSGVTQTPKHLITATGQRVTLRCSPRSGDLSVYWYQQSLDQGLQFLIQYYNGEERAKGNILERFSAQQFPDLHSELNLSSLELGDSALYFCASSPGGTAPYGYTFGSGTRLTVV.

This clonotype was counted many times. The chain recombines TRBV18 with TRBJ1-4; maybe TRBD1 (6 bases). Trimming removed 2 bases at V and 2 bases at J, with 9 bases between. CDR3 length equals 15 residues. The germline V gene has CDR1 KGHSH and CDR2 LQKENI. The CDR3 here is CASSPFQGTNEKLFF. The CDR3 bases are TGTGCCAGCTCACCATTTCAGGGGACTAATGAAAAACTGTTTTTT.